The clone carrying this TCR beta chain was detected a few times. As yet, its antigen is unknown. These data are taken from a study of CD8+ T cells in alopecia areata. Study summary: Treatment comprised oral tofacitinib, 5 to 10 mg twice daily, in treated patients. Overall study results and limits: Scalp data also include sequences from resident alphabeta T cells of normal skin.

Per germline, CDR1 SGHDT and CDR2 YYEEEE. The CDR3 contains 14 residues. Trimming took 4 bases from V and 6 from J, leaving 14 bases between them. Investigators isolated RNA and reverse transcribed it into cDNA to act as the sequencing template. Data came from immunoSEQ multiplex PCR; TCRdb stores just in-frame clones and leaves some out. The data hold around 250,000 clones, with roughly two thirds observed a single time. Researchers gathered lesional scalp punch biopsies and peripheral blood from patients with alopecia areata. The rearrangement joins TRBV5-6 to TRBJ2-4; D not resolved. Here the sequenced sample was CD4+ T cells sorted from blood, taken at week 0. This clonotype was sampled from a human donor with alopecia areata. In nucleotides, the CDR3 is TGTGCCAGCAGCCGAGGTCTCTTATCAAACATTCAGTACTTC. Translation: CASSRGLLSNIQYF.